This TCR beta chain was captured in a study of CD8 T cells in ankylosing spondylitis. Broader study findings: Disease-linked clones displayed a CD8+ phenotype and appeared relatively rarely in peripheral blood. Matched ankylosing spondylitis synovial fluid reportedly contained a significantly enriched population of disease-linked clones. Earlier studies detected some motif variants in reactive arthritis synovial fluid and blood.

In germline, CDR1 is SNHLY, CDR2 FYNNEI. The CDR3 totals 14 residues. V was pared by 4 bases and J by 3 bases, with 10 bases between. This clonotype has a count of ten or more. As yet, its antigen is unknown. Molecular-barcoded quantitative 5'-RACE produced these TCR beta libraries. MiXCR, run by TCRdb on the 5' RACE reads, gives a single entry per CDR3 protein. The sample yields roughly 200,000 distinct CDR3 sequences, around 25% seen once. The chain has TRBV2 and TRBJ2-1; D could derive from TRBD1 or TRBD2 (5 bases each). The source of this sequence is a male donor with ankylosing spondylitis or in good health (not recorded which). Sequences were obtained from blood, either unsorted or a sorted T cell fraction (not recorded which). The DNA of the CDR3 is TGTGCCAGCAGTGTCCGGGGCGGCTACAATGAGCAGTTCTTC. Its translation is CASSVRGGYNEQFF.